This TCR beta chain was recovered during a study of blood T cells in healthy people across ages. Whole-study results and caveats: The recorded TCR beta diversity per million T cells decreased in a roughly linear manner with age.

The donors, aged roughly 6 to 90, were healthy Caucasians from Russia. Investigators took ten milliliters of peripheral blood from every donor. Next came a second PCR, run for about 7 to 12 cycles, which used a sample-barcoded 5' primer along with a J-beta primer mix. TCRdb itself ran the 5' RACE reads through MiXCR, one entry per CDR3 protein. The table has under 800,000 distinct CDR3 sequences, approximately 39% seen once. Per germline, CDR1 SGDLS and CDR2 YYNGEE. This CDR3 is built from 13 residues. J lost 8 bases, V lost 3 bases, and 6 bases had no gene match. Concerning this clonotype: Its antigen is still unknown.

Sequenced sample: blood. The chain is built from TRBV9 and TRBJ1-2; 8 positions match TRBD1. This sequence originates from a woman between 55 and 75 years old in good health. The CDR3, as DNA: TGTGCCAGCAGCGCCCAGGGGGCTGGAGGCTACACCTTC. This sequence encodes CASSAQGAGGYTF.